This is a list of T cell receptor beta chains from one sample in a study of T cells expressing NK-cell markers. Using the 5' RACE reads, TCRdb records one entry per CDR3 protein without DNA. The table for this sample gives about 460,000 distinct CDR3 sequences. Sequenced: blood T cells: a sorted CD56 or NKG2C T cell subset, CD4+ or CD8+ T cells, or bulk PBMC T cells (not recorded which). The receptors were sampled from a woman aged 45-65 years in good health. Each CDR3 is given with its conserved first and last residue.

length	V	J	CDR3
13	TRBV2	TRBJ1-1	CARRLGPNTEAFF
12	TRBV19	TRBJ2-1	CASSVGTGEQFF
15	TRBV12-3/TRBV12-4	TRBJ2-2	CASNRGGRTTGELFF
12	TRBV10-2	TRBJ2-3	CASSATTDTQYF
14	TRBV4-2	TRBJ2-2	CASSQDSRNGELFF
13	TRBV10-3	TRBJ2-5	CATGIAPQETQYF
15	TRBV4-1	TRBJ2-7	CASSQDLHGRYEQYF
13	TRBV3-1	TRBJ2-4	CASSPGDRNIQYF
14	TRBV5-6	TRBJ1-1	CASSRTDRTTEAFF
18	TRBV24-1	TRBJ2-2	CATSDLGHPGRNTGELFF
18	TRBV15	TRBJ2-2	CATSRVSGPAPNTGELFF
12	TRBV6-2/TRBV6-3	TRBJ2-1	CASGSPQRQQFF
13	TRBV20-1	TRBJ1-1	CSAHRGGGTEAFF
13	TRBV12-3/TRBV12-4	TRBJ1-1	CASRLLGPGRAFF
14	TRBV28	TRBJ1-1	CASSLGLGYAEAFF
21	TRBV6-1	TRBJ2-2	CASSEGGLAGGVSFNTGELFF
14	TRBV12-3/TRBV12-4	TRBJ1-1	CASSFEGGNTEAFF
16	TRBV19	TRBJ1-1	CASSIARTQGRAEAFF
15	TRBV2	TRBJ2-2	CAIHPPGKNTGELFF
15	TRBV5-1	TRBJ2-1	CASSLRLADYNEQFF
17	TRBV24-1	TRBJ1-5	CATSGRGGKASNQPQHF
14	TRBV20-1	TRBJ2-1	CSARDRGLYNEQFF
11	TRBV19	TRBJ1-1	CASSHTVEAFF
12	TRBV3-1	TRBJ1-4	CASGTTGGNLFF
15	TRBV4-1	TRBJ2-7	CASTLVGGRAHEQYF
14	TRBV15	TRBJ1-2	CATSRGGALYGYTF
12	TRBV12-3/TRBV12-4	TRBJ2-1	CASSNLVNEQFF
13	TRBV20-1	TRBJ1-3	CSARLGRGNTIYF
19	TRBV2	TRBJ2-1	CASSEGAGALVSSYNEQFF
16	TRBV14	TRBJ2-2	CASSPSFTRNTGELFF
16	TRBV11-2	TRBJ1-2	CASSLEGRGAYGGYTF
15	TRBV4-1	TRBJ1-1	CASSQVGRRSTEAFF
13	TRBV15	TRBJ2-1	CATRETSPEEQFF